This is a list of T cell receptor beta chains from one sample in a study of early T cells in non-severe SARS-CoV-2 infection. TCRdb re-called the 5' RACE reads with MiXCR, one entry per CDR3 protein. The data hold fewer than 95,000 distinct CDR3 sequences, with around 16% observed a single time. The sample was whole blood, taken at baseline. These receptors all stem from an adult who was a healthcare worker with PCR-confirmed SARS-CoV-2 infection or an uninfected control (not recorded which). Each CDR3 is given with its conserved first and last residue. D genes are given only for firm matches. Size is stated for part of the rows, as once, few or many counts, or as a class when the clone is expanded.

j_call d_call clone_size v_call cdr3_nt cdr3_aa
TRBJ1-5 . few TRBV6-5 TGTGCCAGCAGTTACTCGACAGATCAGCCCCAGCATTTT CASSYSTDQPQHF
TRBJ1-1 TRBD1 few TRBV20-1 TGCAGTGCCAAGGACAGGCGATTGGGAGGCAACACTGAAGCTTTCTTT CSAKDRRLGGNTEAFF
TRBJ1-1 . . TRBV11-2 TGTGCCAGCAGCTTAGGGGTGTTTGGTGAAGCTTTCTTT CASSLGVFGEAFF
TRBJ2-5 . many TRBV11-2 TGTGCCAGCAGCTTAGGGCTGGAGACCCAGTACTTC CASSLGLETQYF
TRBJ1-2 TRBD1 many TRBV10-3 TGTGCCATCAGTGAGCCCAACCCGGGACAGGAGTGGGGAGCTAACTATGGCTACACCTTC CAISEPNPGQEWGANYGYTF
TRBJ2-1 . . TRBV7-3 TGTGCCAGCAGCTTATCTCTAGGGGGCTACAATGAGCAGTTCTTC CASSLSLGGYNEQFF
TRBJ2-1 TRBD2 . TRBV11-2 TGTGCCAGCAGCTCGACGACCTCTAGCGGGAGGGGGTTCTTC CASSSTTSSGRGFF
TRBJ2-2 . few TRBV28 TGTGCCAGCAGTTACGACAGGATCGGTGCCGGGGAGCTGTTTTTT CASSYDRIGAGELFF
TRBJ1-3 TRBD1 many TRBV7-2 TGTGCCAGCAGCTTAACAGGGGGAACTGGAAACACCATATATTTT CASSLTGGTGNTIYF
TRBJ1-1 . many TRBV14 TGTGCCAGCAGCCAAGATGGCACCCTGAACACTGAAGCTTTCTTT CASSQDGTLNTEAFF